Following are 7 T cell receptor beta chains from one sample sequenced in a study of shared clonotypes between healthy human individuals. Sequencing used immunoSEQ multiplex PCR; TCRdb keeps in-frame clones, though not all of them. The sample lists nearly 2 million clones, just under 95% seen once, with approximately 1.2% in the top ten. Positive CCR7 selection of CD45RO-negative cells yielded the naive CD8 cells, and terminally differentiated effector memory CD45RA+ cells were excluded. The material sequenced was naive CD8+ T cells sorted from blood. These TCRs come from a man aged 18 to 29 in good health.

The V and J genes are TRBV5-4 and TRBJ2-3; the match to TRBD2 covers 12 bases. With V trimmed by 4 bases and J by 5 bases, 8 bases remained unmatched. The CDR3 sequence is 16 residues long. Germline CDR1 is SGHNT and CDR2 is YYREEE (reference sequence). Here the CDR3 reads CASSRSSGGAVDTQYF. CDR3 DNA sequence: TGTGCCAGCAGCCGATCTAGCGGGGGGGCGGTAGATACGCAGTATTTT.

V gene TRBV5-5 combines with J gene TRBJ2-7, with 9 positions matching TRBD1. V lost 4 bases to trimming and J lost 2 bases; unmatched junction nucleotides: 4. CDR3 size: 14 residues. CDR1 is SGHKS, CDR2 YYEKEE, per germline (reference sequence). The chain's CDR3 is CASSVGQGPYEQYF. The CDR3 coding sequence is TGTGCCAGCAGCGTCGGACAGGGGCCCTACGAGCAGTACTTC. Combining the CDR3 with reference TRBV5-5 and TRBJ2-7 gives the whole variable domain DAGVTQSPTHLIKTRGQQVTLRCSPISGHKSVSWYQQVLGQGPQFIFQYYEKEERGRGNFPDRFSARQFPNYSSELNVNALLLGDSALYLCASSVGQGPYEQYFGPGTRLTVT.

This clone was counted a single time. The CDR3 is CASSFLAGAPQETQYF. In DNA form, the CDR3 reads TGTGCCAGCAGCTTTCTAGCGGGGGCTCCCCAAGAGACCCAGTACTTC. This chain joins TRBV7-9 and TRBJ2-5, with 10 bases fitting TRBD2. The CDR3 contains 16 residues. Per the germline V gene, CDR1 is SEHNR and CDR2 is FQNEAQ (reference sequence). Trimming took 3 bases from V and 1 from J; bases not matched to a gene: 5.

This clone was observed a single time. CDR3 bases: TGTGCCAGCAGGGAAGGGCTAGCGCAGGCCAATGAGCAGTTCTTC. This encodes CASREGLAQANEQFF. This chain uses TRBV6-8 with TRBJ2-1; a possible D gene is TRBD2 (6 bases). The germline V gene encodes CDR1 MNHGY and CDR2 SAAAGT. V was cut by 6 bases and J by 6 bases, with 18 bases left in between. The CDR3 has 15 residues.

The chain uses TRBV5-6 and TRBJ1-5; D not resolved. Germline CDR1 and CDR2: SGHDT and YYEEEE. V was clipped by 1 base and J by 5 bases, with 4 bases between them. This CDR3 is built from 12 residues. DNA for the CDR3: TGTGCCAGCAGCTTGCAACATCAGCCCCAGCATTTT. Translated, it gives CASSLQHQPQHF.

This chain links TRBV27 with TRBJ2-3, with D tentatively TRBD1 (5 bases). This CDR3 region has 12 residues. Germline V gives CDR1 MNHEY, CDR2 SMNVEV (reference sequence). V was trimmed by 3 bases and J by 6 bases, leaving 7 bases between them. The CDR3 sequence is CASSLRQDTQYF. The CDR3 DNA reads TGTGCCAGCAGTTTGAGACAGGATACGCAGTATTTT.

This clone was detected only a few times. This same CDR3 is encoded by further DNA sequences in the sample. The chain employs TRBV11-2 and TRBJ2-7, with TRBD1 matching 9 bases. Germline values: CDR1 SGHAT, CDR2 FQNNGV. This CDR3 contains 14 residues. V dropped 3 bases and J dropped 2; count of bases not matched to a gene: 2. The CDR3 loop is CASSFGTGPYEQYF. The DNA of the CDR3 is TGTGCCAGCAGCTTCGGGACAGGGCCCTACGAGCAGTACTTC.